These 17 T cell receptor beta chains came from one sample sequenced in a study of blood T cell repertoires in COVID-19 (dated by TCRdb to between 2020 and 2021). Library preparation was by the immunoSEQ multiplex PCR assay. The clones in this table, taken by TCRdb from immuneACCESS, are in-frame only. Not every clone is retained; where verified, under half of the shortfall comes from an unresolved V gene, and the cause of the rest is unknown. For this sample there are 60,000 to 80,000 clones; 70% to 90% appear just once. Together, the top ten hold roughly 25% of the sample. The sequenced material came from peripheral blood. The receptors stem from a man aged 45 to 65 with acute or convalescent COVID-19.

This clone was seen once. The rearrangement joins TRBV2 to TRBJ2-5; 10 nucleotides agree with TRBD2. The CDR3 has 15 residues. With 4 bases clipped from V and 5 bases from J, the junction kept 7 bases outside the gene matches. Germline CDR1 reads SNHLY; CDR2 reads FYNNEI. DNA of the CDR3: TGTGCCAGCAGTGTCGCTAGCGGGGGAGGGGAGACCCAGTACTTC. It is translated as CASSVASGGGETQYF.

V and J are TRBV27 and TRBJ2-3, with 13 bases aligning to TRBD2. Trimming at V came to 4 bases and at J to 5 bases, leaving 3 bases not matched to a gene. This CDR3 contains 15 residues. Germline V CDR1 and CDR2: MNHEY, SMNVEV (reference sequence). CDR3 nucleotides: TGTGCCAGCAGTTCACTAGCGGGGGGGGGAGATACGCAGTATTTT. It translates to CASSSLAGGGDTQYF.

The chain uses TRBV11-1 and TRBJ1-6; TRBD1 matches at 7 bases. There are 16 residues in the CDR3. Germline CDR1 and CDR2: SGHAT and FQDESV (reference sequence). The V segment lost 5 bases and the J segment 7 bases; nucleotides outside the gene matches: 11. This CDR3 is CASSPREGRGNSPLHF. The CDR3, as DNA: TGTGCCAGCAGCCCACGAGAGGGCAGGGGGAATTCACCCCTCCACTTT.

The chain employs TRBV15 and TRBJ2-7, with 9 bases aligning to TRBD2. The V and J ends lost 2 bases and 0 bases, in that order; junction bases with no gene match: 11. The CDR3 runs 18 residues. CDR1 is LNHNV, CDR2 YYDKDF, per germline (reference sequence). CDR3 amino acids: CATSRNLAGSFSSYEQYF. In DNA form, the CDR3 reads TGTGCCACCAGCAGAAACCTAGCGGGGAGCTTTAGCTCCTACGAGCAGTACTTC.

The rearrangement links TRBV6-5 to TRBJ1-2, with D uncertain. V gave up 5 bases and J gave up 3 bases, with 13 bases separating them. CDR1 is MNHEY and CDR2 is SVGAGI in the germline V gene. The CDR3 has 14 amino acids. The chain's CDR3 is CASSREWEDYGYTF. In DNA, the CDR3 is TGTGCCAGCAGTCGGGAGTGGGAGGACTATGGCTACACCTTC.

V gene TRBV3-1 (or the pseudogene TRBV3-2) combines with J gene TRBJ1-1; 8 nucleotides agree with TRBD1. Germline values: CDR1 LGHDT, CDR2 YNNKEL (reference sequence). The junction had 8 bases not matched to a gene; V was cut back by 4 bases and J by 1 base. This CDR3 spans 16 amino acids. CDR3 region: CASSPVPGQGNTEAFF. DNA for the CDR3: TGTGCCAGCAGCCCCGTCCCAGGACAGGGGAACACTGAAGCTTTCTTT.

For the CDR3, the DNA is TGTGCCAGCAGCCAATCCCTTCAGGGGTGGGCTTTCTTT. Its translation: CASSQSLQGWAFF. The V call is TRBV14, the J call TRBJ1-1, with D possibly being TRBD1 (6 bases). Trimming stripped 2 bases from V and 11 bases from J, with 15 bases between. The CDR3 consists of 13 residues. In germline, CDR1 is SGHDN, CDR2 FVKESK. The complete variable domain, with remaining parts taken from reference TRBV14 and TRBJ1-1, reads EAGVTQFPSHSVIEKGQTVTLRCDPISGHDNLYWYRRVMGKEIKFLLHFVKESKQDESGMPNNRFLAERTGGTYSTLKVQPAELEDSGVYFCASSQSLQGWAFFGQGTRLTVV.

The chain combines TRBV7-6 with TRBJ2-3; TRBD2 aligns across 8 bases. Germline V gene data show CDR1 as SGHVS and CDR2 as FNYEAQ. J lost 2 bases, V lost 3 bases, and 7 bases had no gene match. The CDR3 covers 16 residues. The CDR3 here is CASSLSGGLPTDTQYF. The CDR3 nucleotides read TGTGCCAGCAGCTTGAGCGGGGGCCTTCCCACAGATACGCAGTATTTT.

The chain uses TRBV7-8 and TRBJ2-1, with 9 bases matching TRBD2. Unmatched junction bases numbered 9, after V lost 4 bases and J lost 5 bases. Germline V gene sequence: CDR1 SGHVS, CDR2 FQNEAQ. This CDR3 has 16 amino acids. CDR3 nucleotides: TGTGCCAGCAGCTACTGGCGGGCGGGGGGGGACAATGAGCAGTTCTTC. As protein: CASSYWRAGGDNEQFF.

This sequence joins TRBV19 and TRBJ1-4; TRBD1 agrees at 9 bases. This CDR3 has 13 residues. J gave up 5 bases and V 9 bases, and 4 bases lay outside the gene matches. In germline, CDR1 is LNHDA, CDR2 SQIVND (reference sequence). The CDR3 nucleotides read TGTGCCAGCGGACAGGGGACGAATGAAAAACTGTTTTTT. This sequence encodes CASGQGTNEKLFF.

A single count supports this clone. The chain uses TRBV27 and TRBJ2-1; D gene uncertain. This CDR3 comprises 11 residues. Germline CDR1 and CDR2: MNHEY and SMNVEV (reference sequence). V was shortened by 5 bases and J by 7 bases, with 6 bases between the two germline ends. In DNA, the CDR3 is TGTGCCAGCAGTCTTCTAAATGAGCAGTTCTTC. Protein: CASSLLNEQFF.

This clone was counted a single time. The chain combines TRBV6-6 with TRBJ2-1; unclear D gene. Looked up from germline, CDR1 is MNHNY and CDR2 is SVGAGI (reference sequence). V dropped 7 bases and J dropped 1 base, with 11 bases sitting between them. The CDR3 has 14 residues. CDR3 protein: CASTEEPSYNEQFF. Written as DNA, the CDR3 is TGTGCCAGCACAGAAGAACCTTCCTACAATGAGCAGTTCTTC.

Concerning this clone itself: The junction departs from germline at one end; a sequencing error may be responsible. The rearrangement uses TRBV5-6 and TRBJ1-1, with 9 nucleotides matching TRBD1. Per the germline V gene, CDR1 is SGHDT and CDR2 is YYEEEE. The CDR3 runs to 16 residues. This CDR3 reads CASSLRTGVVKTEAFF. CDR3 DNA: TGTGCCAGCAGCCTCAGGACAGGGGTAGTGAAGACTGAAGCTTTCTTT.

V and J are TRBV7-2 and TRBJ1-2; a weak D match, TRBD1 (5 bases). Trimming left V 1 base short and J 3 bases short, with 12 bases between. The length of the CDR3 is 15 residues. Germline CDR1 reads SGHTA; CDR2 reads FQGNSA. Here the CDR3 reads CASSLGGGSDYGYTF. CDR3 sequence (DNA): TGTGCCAGCAGCTTAGGGGGGGGGAGCGACTATGGCTACACCTTC.

V is TRBV9 and J is TRBJ2-1; 8 bases agree with TRBD2. After removal of 0 bases from V and 9 bases from J, the junction contained 11 bases not matched to a gene. The CDR3 loop spans 16 amino acids. Germline CDR1 is SGDLS and CDR2 is YYNGEE. CDR3 sequence reads: CASSVEGPAGAFEQFF. The CDR3 DNA reads as TGTGCCAGCAGCGTAGAAGGTCCAGCGGGGGCTTTTGAGCAGTTCTTC.

The V gene is TRBV18, the J gene TRBJ1-2, with D uncertain. The germline V and J ends were trimmed by 4 bases and 6 bases, with 12 bases remaining between them. The germline V gene encodes CDR1 KGHSH and CDR2 LQKENI. There are 13 residues in the CDR3. The CDR3 region has the DNA TGTGCCAGCTCACAAGAACATCTTGATGGCTACACCTTC. As protein: CASSQEHLDGYTF.

V and J are TRBV3-1 (or the pseudogene TRBV3-2) and TRBJ1-4; 7 positions agree with TRBD1. The CDR3 sequence is 14 residues long. V gave up 4 bases and J gave up 8 bases; unmatched junction bases: 7. The V gene's germline CDR1 is LGHDT and CDR2 YNNKEL (reference sequence). The CDR3 is CASSPRQGREKLFF. CDR3 bases: TGTGCCAGCAGCCCGCGACAGGGAAGGGAAAAACTGTTTTTT.